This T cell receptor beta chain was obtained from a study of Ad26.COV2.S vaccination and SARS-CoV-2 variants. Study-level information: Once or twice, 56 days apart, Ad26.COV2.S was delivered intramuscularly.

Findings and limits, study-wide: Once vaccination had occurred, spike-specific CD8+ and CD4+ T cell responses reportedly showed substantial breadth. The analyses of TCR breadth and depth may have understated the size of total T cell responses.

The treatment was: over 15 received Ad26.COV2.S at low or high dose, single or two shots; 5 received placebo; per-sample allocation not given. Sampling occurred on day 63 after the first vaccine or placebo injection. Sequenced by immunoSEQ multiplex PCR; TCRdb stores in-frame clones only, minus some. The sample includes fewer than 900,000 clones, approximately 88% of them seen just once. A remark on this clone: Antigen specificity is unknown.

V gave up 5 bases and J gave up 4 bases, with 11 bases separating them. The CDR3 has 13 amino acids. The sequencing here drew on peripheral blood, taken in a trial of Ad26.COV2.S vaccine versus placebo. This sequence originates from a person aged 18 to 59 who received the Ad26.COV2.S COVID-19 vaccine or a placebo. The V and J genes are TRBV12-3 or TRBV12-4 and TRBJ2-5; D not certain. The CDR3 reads CASSLAHGETQYF. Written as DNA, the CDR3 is TGTGCCAGCAGTCTCGCACACGGAGAGACCCAGTACTTC.